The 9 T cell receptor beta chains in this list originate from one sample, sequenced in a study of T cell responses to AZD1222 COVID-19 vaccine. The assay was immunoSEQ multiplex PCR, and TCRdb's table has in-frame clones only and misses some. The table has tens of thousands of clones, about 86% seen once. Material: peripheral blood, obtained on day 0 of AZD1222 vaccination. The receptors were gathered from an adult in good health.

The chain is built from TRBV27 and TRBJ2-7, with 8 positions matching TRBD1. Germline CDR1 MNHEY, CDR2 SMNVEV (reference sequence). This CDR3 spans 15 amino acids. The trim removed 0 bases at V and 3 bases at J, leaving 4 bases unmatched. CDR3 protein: CASSLSGTGDYEQYF. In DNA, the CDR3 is TGTGCCAGCAGTTTATCAGGGACAGGCGACTACGAGCAGTACTTC.

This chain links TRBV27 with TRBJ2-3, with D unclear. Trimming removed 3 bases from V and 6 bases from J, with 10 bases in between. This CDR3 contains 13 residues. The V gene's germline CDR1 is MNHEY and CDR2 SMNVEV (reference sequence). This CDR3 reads CASSFTGSDTQYF. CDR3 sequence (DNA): TGTGCCAGCAGTTTTACCGGGTCGGATACGCAGTATTTT.

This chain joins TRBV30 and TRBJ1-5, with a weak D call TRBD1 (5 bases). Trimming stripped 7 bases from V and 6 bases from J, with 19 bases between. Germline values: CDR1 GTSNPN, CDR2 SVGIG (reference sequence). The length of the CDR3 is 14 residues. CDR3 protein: CASTWGGSGQPQHF. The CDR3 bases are TGTGCCTCCACTTGGGGGGGAAGTGGTCAGCCCCAGCATTTT.

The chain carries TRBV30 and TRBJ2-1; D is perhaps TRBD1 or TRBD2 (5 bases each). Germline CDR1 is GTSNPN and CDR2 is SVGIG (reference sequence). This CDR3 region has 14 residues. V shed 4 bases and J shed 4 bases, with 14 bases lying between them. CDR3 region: CAWNRDGRYNEQFF. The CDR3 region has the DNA TGTGCCTGGAACCGGGACGGAAGGTACAATGAGCAGTTCTTC.

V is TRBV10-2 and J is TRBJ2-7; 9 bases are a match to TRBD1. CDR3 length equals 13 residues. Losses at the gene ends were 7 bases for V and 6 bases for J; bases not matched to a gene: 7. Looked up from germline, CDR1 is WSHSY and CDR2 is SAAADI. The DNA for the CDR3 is TGCGCCAGCAAGGACAGGGGCGGGTTCGAGCAGTACTTC. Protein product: CASKDRGGFEQYF.

CDR3 region: CSVEEGTPTHSYEQYF. The DNA of the CDR3 is TGCAGCGTTGAAGAGGGGACCCCCACCCACTCCTACGAGCAGTACTTC. J is TRBJ2-7 and V is TRBV29-1; either TRBD1 or TRBD2 may supply D (5 bases each). Germline V gene data show CDR1 as SQVTM and CDR2 as ANQGSEA. Deletions cut 0 bases from V and 0 bases from J, with 15 bases between. This CDR3 is built from 16 residues.

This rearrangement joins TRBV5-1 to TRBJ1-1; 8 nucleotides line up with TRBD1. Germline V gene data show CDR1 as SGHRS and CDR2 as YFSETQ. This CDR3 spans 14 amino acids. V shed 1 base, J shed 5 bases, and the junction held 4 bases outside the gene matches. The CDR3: CASSLQGALTEAFF. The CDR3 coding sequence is TGCGCCAGCAGCTTGCAGGGGGCGCTTACTGAAGCTTTCTTT. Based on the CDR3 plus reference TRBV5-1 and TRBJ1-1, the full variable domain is KAGVTQTPRYLIKTRGQQVTLSCSPISGHRSVSWYQQTPGQGLQFLFEYFSETQRNKGNFPGRFSGRQFSNSRSEMNVSTLELGDSALYLCASSLQGALTEAFFGQGTRLTVV.

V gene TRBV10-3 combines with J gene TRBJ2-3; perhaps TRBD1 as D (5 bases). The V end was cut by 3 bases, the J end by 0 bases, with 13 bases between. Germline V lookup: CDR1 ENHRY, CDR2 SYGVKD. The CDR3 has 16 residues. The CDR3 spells CAISEWGGTSTDTQYF. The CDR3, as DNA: TGTGCCATCAGTGAATGGGGCGGAACCAGCACAGATACGCAGTATTTT.

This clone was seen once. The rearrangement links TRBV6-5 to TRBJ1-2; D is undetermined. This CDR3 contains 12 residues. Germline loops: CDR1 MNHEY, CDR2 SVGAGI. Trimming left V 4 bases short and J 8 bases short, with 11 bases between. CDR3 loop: CASSSREGGYTF. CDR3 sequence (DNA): TGTGCCAGCAGTTCCCGGGAAGGGGGCTACACCTTC.